This T cell receptor (beta chain) was found in a study of T cell clusters in autoimmune cytopenias (dated by TCRdb to between 2017 and 2020). A note on the overall study: The median TRB sequencing depth was approximately 52,000 reads per sample, and the median number of distinct TRB clonotypes was around 2,500 per sample. Peripheral blood TRB and IGH repertoires were sequenced in autoimmune cytopenia patients at active disease and during treatment follow-up, alongside healthy, CLL and autoimmune hepatitis controls. The goal of the study was to determine whether autoimmune cytopenia patients have a disease-specific immune repertoire signature that could serve as a blood-based biomarker.

A remark on this clonotype: Its antigen is currently not known.

The paper's findings and limits, for the study overall: TRB repertoire shifts, with less even repertoires observed in secondary cytopenia and CLL, were mostly attributed to lymphoma bias rather than autoimmunity. In the comparison of secondary cytopenia with CLL, no cluster-lack signature showed up, apparently because the dominant lymphoma-associated repertoire masked the signature. The T cell clusters were defined in silico only, and their functional role remained to be validated experimentally. The GLIPH analysis suggested a lack of physiological T cell clusters in primary autoimmune cytopenia patients, since around 56 clusters were exclusive to healthy donors whereas approximately 16 were exclusive to patients. Almost three-fold more exclusive TRB clusters were observed in healthy donors than in active autoimmune hepatitis patients, consistent with an autoimmunity-wide signature.

Multiplex PCR with a touch-down protocol amplified TRB rearrangements, with the TRB-A and TRB-B primer pools combined in a single tube. Illumina adapters and sample indices were added to the amplicons through two consecutive PCR reactions using Phusion HS II polymerase. The amplicons were gel-purified using the NucleoSpin Gel and PCR Clean-up kit, after which quantification was performed by Qubit and quality was checked on an Agilent 2100 Bioanalyzer. Sequencing of the libraries was performed on an Illumina MiSeq with 600-cycle, single-indexed, paired-end runs. In the source study's methods: Alignment and assembly of TRB reads were performed with MiXCR version 2.1.12 and the default MiXCR reference library. A clone was defined by each unique CDR3 nucleotide sequence, and the analysis included only productive sequences supported by at least two reads. Repertoire diversity was assessed with alpha-parameterized diversity profiles (alpha 0 to 5), including the Shannon (alpha 1) and Simpson (alpha 2) indices, which were computed with an R script. The tcR package was used to compute combinatorial TRB VJ usage, and cohorts were compared on this usage by principal component analysis with ade4. GLIPH was used to cluster TCRbeta CDR3s in pairs of cohorts matched for age and read depth, and a Wilcoxon test was used to compare cluster frequencies. One entry per CDR3 protein sequence results from the TCRdb reprocessing of the reads, with DNA left out. What appears here as the V and J calls and clone size reflects TCRdb's work, not the paper's. The sample table holds 3,500 to 5,000 distinct CDR3 sequences. The ten top clones hold under 70% of the sample.

Per sample, 250 ng of peripheral blood genomic DNA, some 40,000 genome equivalents, was used for TRB amplification. The CDR3 goes from the cysteine to the phenylalanine over 16 residues. No DNA appears here. The germline V gene supplies CDR1 MNHEY and CDR2 SVGAGI. These data are also associated with another study on T cell repertoires in aging, cancer and after chemotherapy. The second publication reports: Donors were distributed across six age groups ranging from 30 or younger to 70 or older, with at least three individuals included per group. In the hematological group, paired pre- and post-chemotherapy samples were obtained from chronic lymphocytic leukemia patients treated with fludarabine- or bendamustine-based regimens. Roughly 8.8 million TCR reads were contained in the full dataset. Compared with age-matched healthy donors, untreated patients with either hematological or solid cancers had significantly lower TCR diversity in the blood along with higher clonality. In healthy donors, the drop in TCR diversity with age came mainly from a loss of richness, whereas in cancer patients a loss of evenness also played a part. In both cancer cohorts, median generation probability rose over the chemotherapy interval, which suggests that the repertoire was reconstituted through rebound thymic output. According to the authors, the repertoire data do not allow conclusions to be drawn about immunological memory after chemotherapy. Lymphoid organ infiltration was present in the hematological cancer patients, and this infiltration may itself impair thymic emigration or the expansion of peripheral T cells. To examine immunoaging and T cell reconstitution after chemotherapy, the study profiled TCR beta repertoires in peripheral blood from healthy donors and cancer patients. A cohort of under 250 cancer patients (about 94 with hematological and around 130 with solid cancers) was assembled, and around 100 healthy donors were included as a reference group. Processing of the TRB sequences was carried out with MiXCR versions 2.12 and 3.0.5. Shannon diversity, evenness, clonality (one minus evenness), and alpha-parameterized diversity profiles from alpha 0 to 5 were included as repertoire metrics. The IGoR algorithm was used to calculate generation probabilities of clones in the paired pre- and post-chemotherapy samples.

The chain was built from TRBV6-5 and TRBJ2-6. The sequencing sample was made of peripheral blood. The TCR originated in a human donor with an autoimmune cytopenia or autoimmune hepatitis (not recorded which). The CDR3 region: CASSVMGLGGANVLTF.